The clone carrying this T cell receptor beta chain has a count of ten or more. Scientists amplified the TCR beta CDR3 regions from RNA transcripts. Following a first-round RT-PCR that used HTBI primers, a second-round multiplex PCR was carried out. TCRdb analysed the multiplex PCR reads with MiXCR anew, one entry per CDR3 protein. This table has more than 1,000,000 distinct CDR3 sequences, 35% to 40% appearing once. The germline CDR1 and CDR2 sequences are SGHRS and YFSETQ. The CDR3 has 14 amino acids. Trimming shortened V by 2 bases and J by 3 bases, and 11 bases separated the two germline ends. The sample is drawn from a study of Graves' ophthalmopathy and Graves' hyperthyroidism.

This TCR derives from an adult man with Graves' hyperthyroidism. What was sequenced was peripheral blood or thyroid tissue (not recorded which). The gene calls are TRBV5-1 and TRBJ1-1; unclear D gene. The CDR3 DNA reads TGCGCCAGCAGCTTTGCGGGAGGTGACACTGAAGCTTTCTTT. Translating gives CASSFAGGDTEAFF.